This entry concerns a single T cell receptor (beta chain). Its matching antigen is unknown. Germline V lookup: CDR1 SGHTA, CDR2 FQGTGA. The CDR3 extends over 16 amino acids. After removal of 5 bases from V and 1 base from J, the junction contained 6 bases not matched to a gene. Expressed TCRB transcripts got sequenced, as all isolated RNA was reverse transcribed. Sequencing used immunoSEQ multiplex PCR; TCRdb keeps in-frame clones, though not all of them. The sample consists of more than 200,000 clones, roughly 17% of them appearing once. This record belongs to a study of beta chain features in type 1 diabetes. Study-wide results and caveats: For Type 1 diabetes patients, all four CD4+ subsets carried TCRB CDR3s that were moderately but significantly shorter.

This rearrangement joins TRBV7-3 to TRBJ2-3, with 10 positions matching TRBD2. This receptor was taken from a man aged 25 to 40 with type 1 diabetes. The sequencing input was naive CD4+ T cells from blood. The CDR3: CASSPRLAGGTDTQYF. Written as DNA, the CDR3 is TGTGCCAGCAGCCCTCGGCTAGCGGGAGGCACAGATACGCAGTATTTT.